Listed below are T cell receptor beta chains from one sample, sequenced in a study of T cells in Graves' hyperthyroidism and ophthalmopathy. TCRdb re-called the multiplex PCR reads through MiXCR, storing one row per CDR3 protein. The repertoire holds approximately 520,000 distinct CDR3 sequences, with about a fifth as singletons. Source material: blood. Every receptor here comes from a man aged 18 to 29 with Graves' hyperthyroidism. Both conserved end residues are part of each CDR3. The D gene is left open where the match is weak. Rows give clone size only sometimes, using once, few, many, or a class for an expanded clone.

length | D | J | size | V | DNA | CDR3
15 | - | TRBJ1-2 | many | TRBV28 | TGTGCCAGCAGTTTATCCCCCCCCGACAATTACGGCTACACCTTC | CASSLSPPDNYGYTF
15 | - | TRBJ2-7 | many | TRBV6-1 | TGTGCCAGCAGTGAAGCCGTCGGGGTCCCCTACGAGCAGTACTTC | CASSEAVGVPYEQYF
14 | - | TRBJ2-7 | - | TRBV9 | TGTGCCAGCAGCGTTACAGGGAACTCCTACGAGCAGTACTTC | CASSVTGNSYEQYF
14 | TRBD1 | TRBJ2-7 | - | TRBV2 | TGTGCCAGCAGTGAGGGGACAGGGGTGTTGGAGCAGTACTTC | CASSEGTGVLEQYF
14 | - | TRBJ2-7 | few | TRBV11-2 | TGTGCCAGCAGCTTACACCCTAAACGGAACGAGCAGTACTTC | CASSLHPKRNEQYF
15 | TRBD1 | TRBJ1-2 | - | TRBV4-1 | TGCGCCAGCAGCCAACCTCGGACAGGGACATATGGCTACACCTTC | CASSQPRTGTYGYTF
14 | - | TRBJ2-7 | - | TRBV30 | TGTGCCTGGGGATACGGGACACAAGCCTACGAGCAGTACTTC | CAWGYGTQAYEQYF
18 | - | TRBJ1-1 | - | TRBV5-1 | TGCGCCAGCAGCCCCCCTTCGCTGTGGGGGATCCTCTACACTGATGCTTTCTTT | CASSPPSLWGILYTDAFF
14 | - | TRBJ2-7 | - | TRBV20-1 | TGCAGTGCTTCACAGGGGACTCCCTCCTACGAGCAGTACTTC | CSASQGTPSYEQYF
14 | - | TRBJ1-1 | - | TRBV2 | TGTGCCAGCAGGAGGGTAGGGAAAAACACTGAAGCTTTCTTT | CASRRVGKNTEAFF
15 | TRBD2 | TRBJ2-5 | many | TRBV12-3/TRBV12-4 | TGTGCCAGCATCAACAGCGGGGGTCTCCAAGAGACCCAGTACTTC | CASINSGGLQETQYF
15 | - | TRBJ2-5 | few | TRBV6-5 | TGTGCCAGCAGTTACTCGAAAGCGCAGCAAGAGACCCAGTACTTC | CASSYSKAQQETQYF
12 | TRBD1 | TRBJ1-5 | many | TRBV20-1 | TGCAGTGCTGCGACAGGGGATCAGCCCCAGCATTTT | CSAATGDQPQHF
13 | TRBD1 | TRBJ2-5 | many | TRBV12-3/TRBV12-4 | TGTGCCAGCAGGACACAGGGGGCGGAGACCCAGTACTTC | CASRTQGAETQYF
15 | - | TRBJ1-2 | many | TRBV6-5 | TGTGCCAGCAGTTACGGGTCAGGTTCTCAGGGCGGCTACACCTTC | CASSYGSGSQGGYTF
13 | TRBD1 | TRBJ1-1 | few | TRBV6-4 | TGTGCCAGCAGCACAGGGGCGAACACTGAAGCTTTCTTT | CASSTGANTEAFF
15 | - | TRBJ2-1 | many | TRBV12-3/TRBV12-4 | TGTGCCAGCAGATATACAGGGCTCTCCTACAATGAGCAGTTCTTC | CASRYTGLSYNEQFF
14 | - | TRBJ1-1 | many | TRBV6-1 | TGTGCCGCTGGGGGGTGGGGCAAGAACACTGAAGCTTTCTTT | CAAGGWGKNTEAFF
13 | TRBD2 | TRBJ2-5 | - | TRBV24-1 | TGTGCCACCGGAGGCGGGGGCCAAGAGACCCAGTACTTC | CATGGGGQETQYF
13 | - | TRBJ1-2 | once | TRBV6-5 | TGTGCCAGCAGTTTTTCGGGTGGGAATGGCTACACCTTC | CASSFSGGNGYTF
13 | - | TRBJ1-1 | many | TRBV12-3/TRBV12-4 | TGTGCCAGCAGTTTCGGAGGGGCGATTGAAGCTTTCTTT | CASSFGGAIEAFF
13 | - | TRBJ2-7 | many | TRBV20-1 | TGCAGTGCTTGGACTCAAGACTCCTACGAGCAGTACTTC | CSAWTQDSYEQYF
14 | - | TRBJ1-1 | many | TRBV12-3/TRBV12-4 | TGTGCCAGCAGTAGCGTAGAGGAGAACACTGAAGCTTTCTTT | CASSSVEENTEAFF